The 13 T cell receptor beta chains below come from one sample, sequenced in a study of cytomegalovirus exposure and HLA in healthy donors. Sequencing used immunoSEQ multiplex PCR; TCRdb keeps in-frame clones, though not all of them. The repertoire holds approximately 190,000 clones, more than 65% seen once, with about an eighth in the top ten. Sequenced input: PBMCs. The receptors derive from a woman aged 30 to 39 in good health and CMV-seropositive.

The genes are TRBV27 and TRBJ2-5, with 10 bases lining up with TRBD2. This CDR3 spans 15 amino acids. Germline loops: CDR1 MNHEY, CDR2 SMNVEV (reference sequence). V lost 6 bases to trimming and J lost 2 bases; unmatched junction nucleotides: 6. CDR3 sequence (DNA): TGTGCCAGCAGACTTGGGACTAGCGAACAAGAGACCCAGTACTTC. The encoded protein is CASRLGTSEQETQYF.

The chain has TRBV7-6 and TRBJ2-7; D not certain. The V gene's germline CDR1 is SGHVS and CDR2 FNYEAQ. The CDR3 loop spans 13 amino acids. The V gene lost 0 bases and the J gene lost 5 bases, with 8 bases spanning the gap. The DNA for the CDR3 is TGTGCCAGCAGCTTAGCTGCAGCGCACGAGCAGTACTTC. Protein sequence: CASSLAAAHEQYF.

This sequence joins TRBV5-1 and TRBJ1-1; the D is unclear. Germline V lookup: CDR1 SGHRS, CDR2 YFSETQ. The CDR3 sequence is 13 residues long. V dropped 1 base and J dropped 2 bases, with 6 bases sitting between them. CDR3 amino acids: CASSLSSNTEAFF. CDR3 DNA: TGCGCCAGCAGCTTGTCCAGTAACACTGAAGCTTTCTTT.

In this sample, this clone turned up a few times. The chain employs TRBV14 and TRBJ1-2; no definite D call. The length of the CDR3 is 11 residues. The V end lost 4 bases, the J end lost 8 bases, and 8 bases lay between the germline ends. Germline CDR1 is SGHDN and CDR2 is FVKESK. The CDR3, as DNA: TGTGCCAGCAGCCCGGGAGGCGGCTACACCTTC. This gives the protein CASSPGGGYTF. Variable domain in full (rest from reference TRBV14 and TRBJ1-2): EAGVTQFPSHSVIEKGQTVTLRCDPISGHDNLYWYRRVMGKEIKFLLHFVKESKQDESGMPNNRFLAERTGGTYSTLKVQPAELEDSGVYFCASSPGGGYTFGSGTRLTVV.

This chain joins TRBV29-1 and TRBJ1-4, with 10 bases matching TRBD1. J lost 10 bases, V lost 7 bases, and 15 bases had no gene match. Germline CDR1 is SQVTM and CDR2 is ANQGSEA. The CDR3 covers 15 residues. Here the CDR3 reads CSATDSGTGDRKLFF. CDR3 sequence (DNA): TGCAGCGCGACCGACTCCGGGACAGGGGACCGAAAACTGTTTTTT.

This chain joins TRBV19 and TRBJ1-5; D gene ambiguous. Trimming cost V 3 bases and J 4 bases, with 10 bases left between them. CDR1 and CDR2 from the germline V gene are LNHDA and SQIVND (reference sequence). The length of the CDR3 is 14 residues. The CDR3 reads CASSIPAGNQPQHF. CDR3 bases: TGTGCCAGTAGTATTCCTGCGGGAAATCAGCCCCAGCATTTT.

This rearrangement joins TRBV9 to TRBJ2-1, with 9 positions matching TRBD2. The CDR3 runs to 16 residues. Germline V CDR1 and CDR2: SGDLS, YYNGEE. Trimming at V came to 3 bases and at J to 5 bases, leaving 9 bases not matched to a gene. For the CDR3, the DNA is TGTGCCAGCAGCGCACTTCGGACTAGCGACGACAATGAGCAGTTCTTC. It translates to CASSALRTSDDNEQFF.

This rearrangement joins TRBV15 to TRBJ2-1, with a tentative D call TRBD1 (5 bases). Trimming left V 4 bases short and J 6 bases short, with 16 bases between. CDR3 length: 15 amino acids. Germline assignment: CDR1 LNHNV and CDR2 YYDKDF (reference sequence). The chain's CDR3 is CATSTHVPQGNEQFF. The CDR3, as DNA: TGTGCCACCAGCACACACGTACCCCAGGGCAATGAGCAGTTCTTC.

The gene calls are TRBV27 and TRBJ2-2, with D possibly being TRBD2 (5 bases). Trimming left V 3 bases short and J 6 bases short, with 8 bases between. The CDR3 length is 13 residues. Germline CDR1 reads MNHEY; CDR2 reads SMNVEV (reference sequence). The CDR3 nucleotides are TGTGCCAGCAGTTTCCGAGGGTCCGGGGAGCTGTTTTTT. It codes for CASSFRGSGELFF.

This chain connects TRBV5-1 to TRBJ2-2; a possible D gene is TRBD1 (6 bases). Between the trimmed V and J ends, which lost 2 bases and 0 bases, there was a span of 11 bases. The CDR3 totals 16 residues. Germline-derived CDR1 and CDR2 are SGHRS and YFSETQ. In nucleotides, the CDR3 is TGCGCCAGCAGCTTTTTTAGGGGGTCGAACACCGGGGAGCTGTTTTTT. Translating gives CASSFFRGSNTGELFF.

CDR3 amino acids: CASSLTGLVTTDTQYF. For the CDR3, the DNA is TGTGCCAGCAGCCTAACTGGACTTGTCACCACAGATACGCAGTATTTT. This rearrangement joins TRBV2 to TRBJ2-3, with a weak D call TRBD2 (5 bases). This CDR3 is built from 16 residues. Germline assignment: CDR1 SNHLY and CDR2 FYNNEI. Trimming removed 6 bases at V and 2 bases at J, with 18 bases between.

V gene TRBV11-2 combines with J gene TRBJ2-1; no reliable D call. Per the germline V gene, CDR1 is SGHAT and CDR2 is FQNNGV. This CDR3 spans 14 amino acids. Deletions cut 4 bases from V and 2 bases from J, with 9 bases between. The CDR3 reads CASSSAGPYNEQFF. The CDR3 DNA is TGTGCCAGCAGCTCCGCAGGCCCCTACAATGAGCAGTTCTTC.

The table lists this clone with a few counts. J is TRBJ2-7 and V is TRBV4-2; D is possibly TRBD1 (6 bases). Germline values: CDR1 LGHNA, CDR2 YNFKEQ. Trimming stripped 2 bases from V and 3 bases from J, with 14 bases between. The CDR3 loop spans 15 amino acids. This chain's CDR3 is CASSQRGEGDYEQYF. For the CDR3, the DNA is TGTGCCAGCAGCCAAAGGGGTGAGGGGGACTACGAGCAGTACTTC.